A selection of T cell receptor beta chains follows, all from one sample in a study of T cells in Graves' hyperthyroidism and ophthalmopathy. One entry per CDR3 protein results from TCRdb running MiXCR on the multiplex PCR reads. The sample shows 600,000 to 700,000 distinct CDR3 sequences, 14% to 15% of them seen only once. The sample taken for sequencing was blood. The receptors derive from a woman aged 35 to 49 with Graves' ophthalmopathy. CDR3s include the opening cysteine and the closing phenylalanine or tryptophan. The D gene is left open where the match is weak. Part of the rows lack a size; the others show once, few, many or a class for expanded clones.

CASSGLGGYTF	TGTGCCAGCAGCGGACTGGGTGGCTACACCTTC	many	TRBV11-2	TRBJ1-2	-
CASRRQGATNTEAFF	TGTGCCAGCCGGAGACAGGGGGCAACGAACACTGAAGCTTTCTTT	many	TRBV6-5	TRBJ1-1	TRBD1
CASSYGTGELQYF	TGTGCCAGCAGCTATGGGACAGGGGAATTGCAGTACTTC	many	TRBV11-1	TRBJ2-7	TRBD1
CSAREFASASYEQYF	TGCAGTGCTAGAGAATTTGCTAGCGCATCCTACGAGCAGTACTTC	many	TRBV20-1	TRBJ2-7	-
CATTGNKETQYF	TGTGCCACCACTGGAAACAAAGAGACCCAGTACTTC	-	TRBV24-1	TRBJ2-5	-
CASTLAGGPYEQFF	TGTGCCAGCACTTTAGCGGGAGGGCCTTATGAGCAGTTCTTC	many	TRBV12-3/TRBV12-4	TRBJ2-1	TRBD2
CASSLRRDRGIYEQYF	TGTGCCAGCAGTCTCCGTCGGGACAGAGGTATTTACGAGCAGTACTTC	many	TRBV11-2	TRBJ2-7	TRBD1
CASSLTPGGYTEAFF	TGTGCCAGCAGCTTAACTCCAGGGGGCTACACTGAAGCTTTCTTT	many	TRBV11-3	TRBJ1-1	TRBD1
CASSEPGQIQETQYF	TGTGCCAGCAGTGAACCGGGACAGATCCAAGAGACCCAGTACTTC	many	TRBV2	TRBJ2-5	TRBD1
CASSLGPDMNTEAFF	TGTGCCAGCAGCTTAGGGCCAGATATGAACACTGAAGCTTTCTTT	many	TRBV7-9	TRBJ1-1	-
CASEDRGFSGELFF	TGTGCCAGCGAGGACAGGGGTTTCTCCGGGGAGCTGTTTTTT	many	TRBV28	TRBJ2-2	TRBD1
CASSRGVPEAFF	TGTGCCAGCAGCCGCGGAGTCCCTGAAGCTTTCTTT	many	TRBV7-2	TRBJ1-1	-
CASSPLANSGNTIYF	TGTGCCAGTAGTCCTCTGGCGAACTCTGGAAACACCATATATTTT	many	TRBV19	TRBJ1-3	-
CASSFQGWNEQFF	TGTGCCAGCAGTTTTCAGGGTTGGAATGAGCAGTTCTTC	many	TRBV27	TRBJ2-1	-
CASSGGREQARIMNTEAFF	TGTGCCAGCAGTGGGGGGCGTGAACAGGCACGAATTATGAACACTGAAGCTTTCTTT	many	TRBV2	TRBJ1-1	-
CSVGRTGDEQYF	TGCAGCGTTGGCCGGACAGGAGACGAGCAGTACTTC	many	TRBV29-1	TRBJ2-7	TRBD1
CASSEAIASGTETQYF	TGTGCCAGCAGTGAAGCGATCGCTAGCGGGACCGAGACCCAGTACTTC	-	TRBV2	TRBJ2-5	TRBD2
CASSTLSKRSRTNTGELFF	TGTGCCAGCAGTACCCTGAGTAAGAGGAGCAGGACGAACACCGGGGAGCTGTTTTTT	-	TRBV6-2/TRBV6-3	TRBJ2-2	-
CASSQTGDQYEQYF	TGCGCCAGCAGCCAAACGGGGGACCAGTACGAGCAGTACTTC	many	TRBV4-1	TRBJ2-7	-
CASSFWTGPPAPIREQYF	TGTGCCAGCAGTTTTTGGACAGGGCCCCCCGCCCCAATACGCGAGCAGTACTTC	-	TRBV6-2/TRBV6-3	TRBJ2-7	TRBD1
CASSQRGGRAGETQYF	TGTGCCAGCAGCCAACGCGGCGGGAGGGCCGGGGAGACCCAGTACTTC	-	TRBV3-1	TRBJ2-5	TRBD2
CASSASGDQLETQYF	TGTGCCAGCAGTGCCTCAGGTGACCAGTTAGAGACCCAGTACTTC	many	TRBV28	TRBJ2-5	-
CASSLQRVNTEAFF	TGTGCCAGCAGCCTTCAGAGAGTTAACACTGAAGCTTTCTTT	many	TRBV5-1	TRBJ1-1	-
CASSLLRDRTGELFF	TGTGCCAGCAGCTTGTTGCGGGATCGCACCGGGGAGCTGTTTTTT	few	TRBV5-5	TRBJ2-2	-
CASSSTGTGAETQYF	TGTGCCAGCAGTTCCACCGGGACAGGGGCAGAGACCCAGTACTTC	-	TRBV28	TRBJ2-5	TRBD1
CASSVAGGIYEQYF	TGTGCCAGCTCAGTAGCGGGAGGAATCTACGAGCAGTACTTC	few	TRBV6-1	TRBJ2-7	TRBD2